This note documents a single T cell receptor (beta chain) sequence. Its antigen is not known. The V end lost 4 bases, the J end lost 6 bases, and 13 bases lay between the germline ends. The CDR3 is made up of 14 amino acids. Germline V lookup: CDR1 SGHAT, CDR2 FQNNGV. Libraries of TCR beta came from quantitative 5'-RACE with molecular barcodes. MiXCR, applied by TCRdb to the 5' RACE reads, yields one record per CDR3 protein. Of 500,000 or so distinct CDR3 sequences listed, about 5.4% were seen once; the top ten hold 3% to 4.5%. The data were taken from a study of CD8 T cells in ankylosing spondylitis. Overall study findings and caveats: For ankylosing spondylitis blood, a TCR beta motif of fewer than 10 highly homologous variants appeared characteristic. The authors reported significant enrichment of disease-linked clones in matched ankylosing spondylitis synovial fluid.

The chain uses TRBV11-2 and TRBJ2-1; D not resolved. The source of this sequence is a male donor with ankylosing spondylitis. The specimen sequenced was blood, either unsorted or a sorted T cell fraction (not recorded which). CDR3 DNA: TGTGCCAGCAGCTCCTCGCGGAGCGTCAATGAGCAGTTCTTC. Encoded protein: CASSSSRSVNEQFF.